Listed below are T cell receptor beta chains from one sample, sequenced in a study of CD8+ T cells in alopecia areata. Profiling relied on immunoSEQ multiplex PCR, and the TCRdb table lists in-frame clones only, not all of them. The repertoire holds 200,000 to 250,000 clones, with around 57% as singletons. The source was CD4+ T cells sorted from blood, collected at week 4, from a patient treated with tofacitinib. The origin of the receptors is a human donor with alopecia areata. Both conserved end residues are part of each CDR3. D genes are given only for firm matches. Clone size appears in some rows only: once, few, many, or a class for an expanded clone.

J: TRBJ2-1; V: TRBV6-1; size: NA; D: NA; CDR3: CASVSSRKSNEQFF; DNA: TGTGCCAGCGTCTCTAGTCGGAAGAGCAATGAGCAGTTCTTC
J: TRBJ2-7; V: TRBV25-1; size: NA; D: TRBD1; CDR3: CASSEFGTGREQYF; DNA: TGTGCCAGCAGTGAATTCGGGACAGGGCGCGAGCAGTACTTC
J: TRBJ1-2; V: TRBV30; size: NA; D: NA; CDR3: CAWSVTITGYGYTF; DNA: TGTGCCTGGAGTGTAACCATAACAGGCTATGGCTACACCTTC
J: TRBJ1-2; V: TRBV29-1; size: few; D: TRBD1; CDR3: CSVGDRGHDYTF; DNA: TGCAGCGTCGGGGACAGGGGGCACGACTACACCTTC
J: TRBJ1-2; V: TRBV30; size: NA; D: NA; CDR3: CAWSLTLNRNYGYTF; DNA: TGTGCCTGGAGTTTGACACTTAACCGTAACTATGGCTACACCTTC
J: TRBJ2-7; V: TRBV18; size: NA; D: NA; CDR3: CASSPPSPRPYEQYF; DNA: TGTGCCAGCTCACCACCGTCCCCACGACCCTACGAGCAGTACTTC
J: TRBJ2-1; V: TRBV7-2; size: NA; D: TRBD2; CDR3: CASSFVAGAVAYNEQFF; DNA: TGTGCCAGCAGCTTCGTAGCGGGGGCGGTGGCCTACAATGAGCAGTTCTTC
J: TRBJ2-7; V: TRBV7-2; size: once; D: NA; CDR3: CASSLFSGSLTYEQYF; DNA: TGTGCCAGCAGCTTATTCAGCGGTTCTCTGACCTACGAGCAGTACTTC
J: TRBJ1-1; V: TRBV5-4; size: NA; D: TRBD1; CDR3: CASSLDPTGVGVGEAFF; DNA: TGTGCCAGCAGCTTGGACCCAACAGGGGTCGGAGTTGGTGAAGCTTTCTTT
J: TRBJ2-3; V: TRBV9; size: few; D: NA; CDR3: CASSSDTDTQYF; DNA: TGTGCCAGCAGCTCAGATACAGATACGCAGTATTTT
J: TRBJ2-1; V: TRBV29-1; size: NA; D: NA; CDR3: CSVVSFYEQFF; DNA: TGCAGCGTTGTGAGTTTCTATGAGCAGTTCTTC
J: TRBJ1-2; V: TRBV15; size: NA; D: NA; CDR3: CATSRGGPGDRGPGYTF; DNA: TGTGCCACCAGCAGAGGGGGCCCAGGGGATAGAGGCCCCGGCTACACCTTC
J: TRBJ2-1; V: TRBV25-1; size: NA; D: TRBD2; CDR3: CASSLMAGGLDEQFF; DNA: TGTGCCAGCAGTTTAATGGCGGGGGGGCTAGATGAGCAGTTCTTC
J: TRBJ1-2; V: TRBV9; size: NA; D: TRBD1; CDR3: CASSGEGTATLRGYGYTF; DNA: TGTGCCAGCAGCGGGGAGGGGACAGCCACCTTGCGAGGCTATGGCTACACCTTC
J: TRBJ2-7; V: TRBV6-1; size: NA; D: NA; CDR3: CASIAGYSYEQYF; DNA: TGTGCCAGCATTGCGGGGTACTCCTACGAGCAGTACTTC
J: TRBJ2-5; V: TRBV29-1; size: few; D: TRBD1; CDR3: CSVRQGASETQYF; DNA: TGCAGCGTGAGACAGGGGGCGAGCGAGACCCAGTACTTC
J: TRBJ1-1; V: TRBV29-1; size: NA; D: TRBD1; CDR3: CSVGQGLNTEAFF; DNA: TGCAGCGTAGGACAGGGGTTGAACACTGAAGCTTTCTTT
J: TRBJ2-7; V: TRBV2; size: NA; D: NA; CDR3: CASHEEFRSYEQYF; DNA: TGTGCCAGCCACGAGGAATTCCGCTCCTACGAGCAGTACTTC
J: TRBJ1-5; V: TRBV29-1; size: NA; D: NA; CDR3: CSVMTGGEPPQHF; DNA: TGCAGCGTTATGACAGGAGGGGAACCGCCCCAGCATTTT
J: TRBJ1-2; V: TRBV29-1; size: once; D: NA; CDR3: CSVGHTENYGYTF; DNA: TGCAGCGTTGGTCATACAGAGAACTATGGCTACACCTTC
J: TRBJ2-3; V: TRBV9; size: NA; D: NA; CDR3: CASSGDGTDTQYF; DNA: TGTGCCAGCAGCGGGGACGGCACAGATACGCAGTATTTT
J: TRBJ1-1; V: TRBV29-1; size: NA; D: TRBD1; CDR3: CSVETGVMNTEAFF; DNA: TGCAGCGTTGAAACAGGGGTCATGAACACTGAAGCTTTCTTT
J: TRBJ1-1; V: TRBV4-3; size: NA; D: TRBD1; CDR3: CASSQGKGTVGNTEAFF; DNA: TGCGCCAGCAGCCAAGGCAAGGGGACAGTAGGGAACACTGAAGCTTTCTTT
J: TRBJ2-5; V: TRBV7-2; size: few; D: NA; CDR3: CASSLATVPQETQYF; DNA: TGTGCCAGCAGCTTAGCGACGGTACCCCAAGAGACCCAGTACTTC
J: TRBJ2-2; V: TRBV2; size: NA; D: NA; CDR3: CASSPGTFDAGELFF; DNA: TGTGCCAGCAGTCCCGGGACATTTGATGCCGGGGAGCTGTTTTTT
J: TRBJ2-1; V: TRBV5-6; size: few; D: NA; CDR3: CASGDSGGLNEQFF; DNA: TGTGCCAGCGGAGACAGTGGGGGCCTCAATGAGCAGTTCTTC
J: TRBJ2-3; V: TRBV29-1; size: few; D: NA; CDR3: CSVGPGTDTQYF; DNA: TGCAGCGTTGGTCCCGGCACAGATACGCAGTATTTT
J: TRBJ2-2; V: TRBV29-1; size: NA; D: TRBD2; CDR3: CSARGGLNTGELFF; DNA: TGCAGCGCCCGCGGGGGTCTCAACACCGGGGAGCTGTTTTTT
J: TRBJ1-2; V: TRBV7-3; size: many; D: TRBD1; CDR3: CASSQGQGIGYTF; DNA: TGTGCCAGCAGCCAAGGACAGGGGATAGGCTACACCTTC
J: TRBJ2-2; V: TRBV10-2; size: few; D: TRBD1; CDR3: CASTRQGLNTGELFF; DNA: TGCGCCAGCACGAGACAGGGATTGAACACCGGGGAGCTGTTTTTT
J: TRBJ1-5; V: TRBV19; size: few; D: NA; CDR3: CASSIDSSPSNQPQHF; DNA: TGTGCCAGTAGTATAGACTCCAGCCCAAGCAATCAGCCCCAGCATTTT
J: TRBJ1-4; V: TRBV2; size: NA; D: NA; CDR3: CASSRDRTNEKLFF; DNA: TGTGCCAGCAGTCGAGACAGAACTAATGAAAAACTGTTTTTT
J: TRBJ1-1; V: TRBV30; size: NA; D: NA; CDR3: CALTRPFMNTEAFF; DNA: TGTGCCTTAACACGGCCGTTCATGAACACTGAAGCTTTCTTT
J: TRBJ2-3; V: TRBV5-6; size: once; D: NA; CDR3: CASTPKPGTNTQYF; DNA: TGTGCCAGCACCCCCAAGCCCGGAACGAATACGCAGTATTTT
J: TRBJ2-7; V: TRBV4-1; size: NA; D: TRBD1; CDR3: CASSQAGTGQYEQYF; DNA: TGCGCCAGCAGCCAAGCTGGGACAGGGCAATACGAGCAGTACTTC
J: TRBJ1-6; V: TRBV14; size: NA; D: NA; CDR3: CASSTGAGGSPLHF; DNA: TGTGCCAGCAGCACTGGGGCAGGTGGTTCACCCCTCCACTTT
J: TRBJ2-1; V: TRBV7-2; size: few; D: TRBD2; CDR3: CASSLLSSGKYNEQFF; DNA: TGTGCCAGCAGCTTACTATCTAGCGGGAAATACAATGAGCAGTTCTTC
J: TRBJ2-3; V: TRBV15; size: NA; D: NA; CDR3: CATSRDGSITDTQYF; DNA: TGTGCCACCAGCAGAGATGGGTCAATCACAGATACGCAGTATTTT
J: TRBJ2-7; V: TRBV29-1; size: NA; D: NA; CDR3: CSARSADSSYEQYF; DNA: TGCAGCGCAAGGTCGGCGGATTCCTCCTACGAGCAGTACTTC
J: TRBJ1-1; V: TRBV25-1; size: NA; D: NA; CDR3: CASSDDSPSKAFF; DNA: TGTGCCAGCAGTGATGACAGCCCCAGCAAAGCTTTCTTT
J: TRBJ1-2; V: TRBV5-6; size: NA; D: NA; CDR3: CASSPGQSNYGYTF; DNA: TGTGCCAGCAGCCCCGGACAGTCTAACTATGGCTACACCTTC
J: TRBJ2-3; V: TRBV7-6; size: NA; D: NA; CDR3: CASSLEARATDTQYF; DNA: TGTGCCAGCAGCTTAGAGGCCAGGGCAACAGATACGCAGTATTTT
J: TRBJ1-3; V: TRBV30; size: NA; D: NA; CDR3: CAWTRTEKNTIYF; DNA: TGTGCCTGGACGCGGACAGAGAAAAACACCATATATTTT
J: TRBJ2-1; V: TRBV5-1; size: NA; D: NA; CDR3: CASSRNPGTLRNEQFF; DNA: TGCGCCAGCAGCCGGAACCCCGGGACGCTGAGGAATGAGCAGTTCTTC
J: TRBJ1-5; V: TRBV5-1; size: NA; D: NA; CDR3: CASSMTGGNQPQHF; DNA: TGCGCCAGCAGCATGACAGGAGGCAATCAGCCCCAGCATTTT
J: TRBJ1-5; V: TRBV9; size: NA; D: NA; CDR3: CASSAQGSSGQPQHF; DNA: TGTGCCAGCAGCGCTCAGGGGTCCTCGGGTCAGCCCCAGCATTTT
J: TRBJ1-6; V: TRBV7-2; size: few; D: NA; CDR3: CASSSNRVYNSPLHF; DNA: TGTGCCAGCAGCTCCAACAGGGTCTATAATTCACCCCTCCACTTT
J: TRBJ1-5; V: TRBV19; size: NA; D: NA; CDR3: CASSIEFGKNQPQHF; DNA: TGTGCCAGTAGTATTGAGTTTGGCAAAAATCAGCCCCAGCATTTT
J: TRBJ2-7; V: TRBV18; size: NA; D: NA; CDR3: CASSQTSNSHEQYF; DNA: TGTGCCAGCTCCCAAACCTCGAATTCCCACGAGCAGTACTTC
J: TRBJ2-1; V: TRBV29-1; size: few; D: NA; CDR3: CSVGPGVYNEQFF; DNA: TGCAGCGTGGGCCCGGGGGTCTACAATGAGCAGTTCTTC
J: TRBJ1-1; V: TRBV4-1; size: NA; D: TRBD1; CDR3: CASSMTGLVNTEAFF; DNA: TGCGCCAGCAGTATGACAGGGCTGGTGAACACTGAAGCTTTCTTT
J: TRBJ2-1; V: TRBV27; size: NA; D: TRBD1; CDR3: CASRQRGLGAYNEQFF; DNA: TGTGCCAGCAGACAAAGGGGGCTAGGAGCCTACAATGAGCAGTTCTTC
J: TRBJ2-1; V: TRBV7-9; size: few; D: NA; CDR3: CASSVLTGTGYYNEQFF; DNA: TGTGCCAGCAGCGTCCTGACCGGGACCGGATACTACAATGAGCAGTTCTTC
J: TRBJ2-3; V: TRBV7-2; size: NA; D: NA; CDR3: CAASTGDTQYF; DNA: TGTGCTGCCTCCACGGGAGATACGCAGTATTTT
J: TRBJ1-5; V: TRBV29-1; size: few; D: NA; CDR3: CSVGGRTGNQPQHF; DNA: TGCAGCGTAGGGGGGAGGACTGGCAATCAGCCCCAGCATTTT